Listed below are T cell receptor beta chains from one sample, sequenced in a study of blood T cell repertoires in COVID-19. Profiling relied on immunoSEQ multiplex PCR, and the TCRdb table lists in-frame clones only, not all of them. The data show about 410,000 clones, with approximately 89% seen just once and about 1.6% held by the top ten. The specimen was peripheral blood. These receptors originate from a woman aged 35 to 49 with COVID-19, enrolled during active disease. The CDR3 runs from the conserved cysteine through the conserved F or W. D genes are given only for firm matches. Clone size is not always given. Where it is, it says once, few, many or a class for expanded clones.

d_call	clone_size	v_call	j_call	cdr3_aa	cdr3_nt
.	.	TRBV27	TRBJ1-5	CASSLFAGKYHQPQHF	TGTGCCAGCAGTTTATTTGCAGGGAAATATCATCAGCCCCAGCATTTT
TRBD1	.	TRBV19	TRBJ2-1	CASNWAGGSNEQFF	TGTGCCAGTAATTGGGCAGGGGGCTCCAATGAGCAGTTCTTC
.	.	TRBV12-3/TRBV12-4	TRBJ2-3	CASSWTVTDTQYF	TGTGCCAGCAGCTGGACAGTCACAGATACGCAGTATTTT
TRBD1	few	TRBV27	TRBJ2-3	CASRRTGVTDTQYF	TGTGCCAGCAGGCGGACAGGGGTCACAGATACGCAGTATTTT
TRBD1	.	TRBV18	TRBJ2-2	CASSYRRTTGGFGELFF	TGTGCCAGCTCGTACCGCCGAACAACAGGGGGCTTCGGGGAGCTGTTTTTT
TRBD1	.	TRBV28	TRBJ1-5	CASSAGTGGLVGNQPQHF	TGTGCCAGCAGTGCCGGGACAGGGGGTTTAGTAGGCAATCAGCCCCAGCATTTT
.	few	TRBV7-3	TRBJ2-3	CASSWQGFSTDTQYF	TGTGCCAGCAGCTGGCAGGGTTTTAGTACAGATACGCAGTATTTT
.	.	TRBV9	TRBJ2-2	CASSVVGTGELFF	TGTGCCAGCAGCGTAGTCGGGACCGGGGAGCTGTTTTTT
.	few	TRBV7-2	TRBJ1-1	CASSFKEEAFF	TGTGCCAGCAGCTTCAAGGAGGAAGCTTTCTTT
TRBD1	.	TRBV5-4	TRBJ2-5	CASSLAQGAYETQYF	TGTGCCAGCAGCTTGGCGCAGGGGGCATACGAGACCCAGTACTTC
TRBD2	.	TRBV15	TRBJ2-5	CATSVIAGALKETQYF	TGTGCCACCAGCGTAATAGCGGGAGCGCTTAAAGAGACCCAGTACTTC
TRBD1	.	TRBV24-1	TRBJ2-3	CATSDSTGVLGDTQYF	TGTGCCACCAGTGACTCGACAGGGGTGTTAGGGGATACGCAGTATTTT
.	few	TRBV11-2	TRBJ1-2	CASSLAPGAGYGYTF	TGTGCCAGCAGCTTAGCTCCAGGGGCGGGCTATGGCTACACCTTC
.	.	TRBV19	TRBJ1-3	CASTSDTFSGNTIYF	TGTGCCAGTACCTCGGACACCTTCTCTGGAAACACCATATATTTT
TRBD1	once	TRBV6-5	TRBJ1-1	CASTRTGRSTEAFF	TGTGCCAGCACCAGGACAGGACGAAGCACTGAAGCTTTCTTT
.	.	TRBV19	TRBJ1-1	CASRPTETNTEAFF	TGTGCCAGTAGACCTACAGAAACCAACACTGAAGCTTTCTTT
.	.	TRBV29-1	TRBJ1-1	CSALGGYDTEAFF	TGCAGCGCCCTGGGGGGTTATGACACTGAAGCTTTCTTT
.	.	TRBV27	TRBJ2-4	CASSQRDSLRAKNIQYF	TGTGCCAGCAGTCAACGGGATTCCTTAAGGGCCAAAAACATTCAGTACTTC
TRBD1	.	TRBV2	TRBJ1-2	CASSEVTGAGYGYTF	TGTGCCAGCAGTGAAGTGACAGGGGCAGGCTATGGCTACACCTTC
.	once	TRBV5-5	TRBJ1-2	CASSLLIGGYTF	TGTGCCAGCAGCTTGCTTATCGGTGGCTACACCTTC
.	.	TRBV6-6	TRBJ1-1	CASSPRSTGTEAFF	TGTGCCAGCAGTCCAAGATCGACCGGGACAGAAGCTTTCTTT
TRBD1	.	TRBV25-1	TRBJ1-5	CASRATGGRQPQHF	TGTGCCAGCAGAGCGACAGGGGGCAGACAGCCCCAGCATTTT
.	.	TRBV7-8	TRBJ1-5	CASTREGNQPQHF	TGTGCCAGCACCAGGGAAGGCAATCAGCCCCAGCATTTT
.	.	TRBV19	TRBJ1-2	CASSSIRVKSNYGYTF	TGTGCCAGTAGTTCCATCCGCGTAAAATCGAACTATGGCTACACCTTC
.	.	TRBV28	TRBJ2-6	CASSLWQILSGANVLTF	TGTGCCAGCAGTTTATGGCAGATCCTCTCTGGGGCCAACGTCCTGACTTTC
.	.	TRBV7-3	TRBJ2-2	CASSFLTKVGHPPNTGELFF	TGTGCCAGCAGCTTCTTAACCAAAGTGGGACACCCTCCGAACACCGGGGAGCTGTTTTTT
.	.	TRBV30	TRBJ2-2	CACIKSGIGELFF	TGTGCCTGCATAAAGTCGGGGATCGGGGAGCTGTTTTTT
.	.	TRBV6-1	TRBJ1-2	CASSEYTGGGYTF	TGTGCCAGCAGTGAATACACAGGCGGTGGCTACACCTTC
TRBD1	.	TRBV28	TRBJ1-4	CASSRTGWGLDEKLFF	TGTGCCAGCAGTCGGACAGGATGGGGGCTCGATGAAAAACTGTTTTTT